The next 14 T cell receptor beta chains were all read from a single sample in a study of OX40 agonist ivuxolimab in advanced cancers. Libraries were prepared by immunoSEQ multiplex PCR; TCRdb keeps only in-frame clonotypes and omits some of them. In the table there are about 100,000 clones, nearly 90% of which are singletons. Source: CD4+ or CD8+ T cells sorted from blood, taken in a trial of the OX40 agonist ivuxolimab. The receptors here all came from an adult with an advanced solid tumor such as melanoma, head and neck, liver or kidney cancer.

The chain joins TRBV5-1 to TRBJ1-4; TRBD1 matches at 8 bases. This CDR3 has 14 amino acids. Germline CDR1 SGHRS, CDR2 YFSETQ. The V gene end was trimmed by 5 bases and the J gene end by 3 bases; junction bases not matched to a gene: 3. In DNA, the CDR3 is TGCGCCAGCAGGGTGGACAGGGCTAATGAAAAACTGTTTTTT. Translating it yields CASRVDRANEKLFF. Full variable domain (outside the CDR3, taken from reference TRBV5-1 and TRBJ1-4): KAGVTQTPRYLIKTRGQQVTLSCSPISGHRSVSWYQQTPGQGLQFLFEYFSETQRNKGNFPGRFSGRQFSNSRSEMNVSTLELGDSALYLCASRVDRANEKLFFGSGTQLSVL.

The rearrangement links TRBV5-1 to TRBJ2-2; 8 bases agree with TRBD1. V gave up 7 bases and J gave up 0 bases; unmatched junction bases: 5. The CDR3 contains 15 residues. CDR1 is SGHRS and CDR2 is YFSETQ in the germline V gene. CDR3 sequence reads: CASRWTGTNTGELFF. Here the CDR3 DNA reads TGCGCCAGCCGATGGACAGGGACGAACACCGGGGAGCTGTTTTTT.

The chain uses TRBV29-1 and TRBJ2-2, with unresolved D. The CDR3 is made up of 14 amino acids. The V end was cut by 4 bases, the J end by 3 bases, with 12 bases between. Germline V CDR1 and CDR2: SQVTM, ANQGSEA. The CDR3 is CSVGLGPDTGELFF. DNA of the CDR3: TGCAGCGTTGGGCTCGGGCCGGACACCGGGGAGCTGTTTTTT.

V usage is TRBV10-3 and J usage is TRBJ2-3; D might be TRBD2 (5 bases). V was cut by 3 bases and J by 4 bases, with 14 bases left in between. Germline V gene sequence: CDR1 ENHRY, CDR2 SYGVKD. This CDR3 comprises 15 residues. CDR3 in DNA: TGTGCCATCAGTGAACCGGGATCGGGCTCAGATACGCAGTATTTT. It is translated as CAISEPGSGSDTQYF.

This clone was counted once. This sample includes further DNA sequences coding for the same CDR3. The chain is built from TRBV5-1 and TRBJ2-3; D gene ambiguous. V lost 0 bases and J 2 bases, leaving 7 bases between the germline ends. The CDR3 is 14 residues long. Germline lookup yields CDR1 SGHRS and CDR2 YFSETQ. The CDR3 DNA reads TGCGCCAGCAGCTTGGACTCTGACACAGATACGCAGTATTTT. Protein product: CASSLDSDTDTQYF.

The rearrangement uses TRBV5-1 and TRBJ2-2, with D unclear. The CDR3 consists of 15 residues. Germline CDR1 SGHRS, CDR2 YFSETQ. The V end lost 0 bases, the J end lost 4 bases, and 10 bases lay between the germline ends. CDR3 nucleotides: TGCGCCAGCAGCTTGGAACTTAGCCTCACCGGGGAGCTGTTTTTT. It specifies CASSLELSLTGELFF. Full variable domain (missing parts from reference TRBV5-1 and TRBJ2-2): KAGVTQTPRYLIKTRGQQVTLSCSPISGHRSVSWYQQTPGQGLQFLFEYFSETQRNKGNFPGRFSGRQFSNSRSEMNVSTLELGDSALYLCASSLELSLTGELFFGEGSRLTVL.

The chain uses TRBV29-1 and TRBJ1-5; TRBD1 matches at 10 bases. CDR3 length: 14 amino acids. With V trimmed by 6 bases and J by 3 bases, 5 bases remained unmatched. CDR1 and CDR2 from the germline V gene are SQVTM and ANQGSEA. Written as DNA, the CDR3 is TGCAGCGTGTGGACAGGGGGTTCCAATCAGCCCCAGCATTTT. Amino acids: CSVWTGGSNQPQHF.

The CDR3 nucleotides are TGTGCCAGCAGTGAACGGGGCAGTGCTTTCTTT. Its protein is CASSERGSAFF. The chain carries TRBV2 and TRBJ1-1, with D perhaps TRBD1 (5 bases). The CDR3 extends over 11 amino acids. Trimming removed 2 bases at V and 11 bases at J, with 9 bases between. CDR1 and CDR2 (germline): SNHLY, FYNNEI.

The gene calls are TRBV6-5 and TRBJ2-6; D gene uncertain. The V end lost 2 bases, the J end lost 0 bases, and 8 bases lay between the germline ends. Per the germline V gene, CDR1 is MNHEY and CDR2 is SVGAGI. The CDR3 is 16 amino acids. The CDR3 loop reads CASSYARSSGANVLTF. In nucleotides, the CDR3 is TGTGCCAGCAGTTACGCCAGAAGCTCTGGGGCCAACGTCCTGACTTTC.

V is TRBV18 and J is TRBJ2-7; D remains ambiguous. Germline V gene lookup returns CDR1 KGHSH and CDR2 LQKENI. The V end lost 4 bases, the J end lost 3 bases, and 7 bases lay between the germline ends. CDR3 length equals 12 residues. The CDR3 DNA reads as TGTGCCAGCTCACAAAAGGGCTACGAGCAGTACTTC. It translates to CASSQKGYEQYF.

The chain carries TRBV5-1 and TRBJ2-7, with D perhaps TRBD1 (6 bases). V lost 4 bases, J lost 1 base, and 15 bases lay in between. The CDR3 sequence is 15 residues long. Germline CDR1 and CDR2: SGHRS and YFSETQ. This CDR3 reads CASSAAGTPSYEQYF. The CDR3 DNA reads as TGCGCCAGCAGCGCCGCCGGGACACCATCCTACGAGCAGTACTTC.

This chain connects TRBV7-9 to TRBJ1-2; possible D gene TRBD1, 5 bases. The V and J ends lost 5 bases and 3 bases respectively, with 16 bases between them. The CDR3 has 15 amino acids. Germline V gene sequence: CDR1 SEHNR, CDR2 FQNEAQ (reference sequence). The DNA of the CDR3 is TGTGCCAGCAGCCATACAGGAGAGATTTACTATGGCTACACCTTC. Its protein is CASSHTGEIYYGYTF. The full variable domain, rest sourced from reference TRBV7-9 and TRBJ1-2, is DTGVSQNPRHKITKRGQNVTFRCDPISEHNRLYWYRQTLGQGPEFLTYFQNEAQLEKSRLLSDRFSAERPKGSFSTLEIQRTEQGDSAMYLCASSHTGEIYYGYTFGSGTRLTVV.

CDR3 in amino acids: CASTPAWGLGGELFF. The CDR3 DNA reads TGTGCCAGCACCCCAGCTTGGGGGCTAGGCGGGGAGCTGTTTTTT. The chain joins TRBV6-5 to TRBJ2-2; maybe TRBD1 (6 bases). The CDR3 extends over 15 amino acids. Germline-derived CDR1 and CDR2 are MNHEY and SVGAGI. Trimming removed 7 bases from V and 7 bases from J, with 19 bases in between.

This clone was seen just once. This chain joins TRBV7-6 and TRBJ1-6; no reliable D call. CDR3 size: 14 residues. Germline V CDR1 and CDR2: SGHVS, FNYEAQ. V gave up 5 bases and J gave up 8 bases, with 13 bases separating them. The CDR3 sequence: CASSLRAPDSPLHF. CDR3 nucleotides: TGTGCCAGCAGCCTCCGGGCTCCTGATTCACCCCTCCACTTT.